This record looks at one TCR beta chain sequence and its context. The antigen is unknown. TCRdb's copy holds only in-frame clones and misses some; the assay was immunoSEQ multiplex PCR. Of more than 2,000,000 clones in the sample, over 90% were seen once. Germline values: CDR1 MDHEN, CDR2 SYDVKM. This CDR3 is 15 amino acids long. V was clipped by 6 bases and J by 5 bases; unmatched bases: 12. The data are from a study of shared clonotypes between healthy human individuals. The study's findings and limits: Sorted-subset sequencing, rarefaction showed, was incomplete despite large depth.

The sequence was obtained from a man younger than 35 in good health. Some clones in this sample may be carry-over from other donors' samples. The genes are TRBV28 and TRBJ1-1; 7 bases align to TRBD1. Sequencing was performed on naive CD4+ T cells from PBMCs. Subset: CD45RA+ positively selected. The CDR3 loop reads CASRYPGGDRTEAFF. CDR3 nucleotide sequence: TGTGCCAGCAGGTACCCAGGGGGGGACCGGACTGAAGCTTTCTTT.